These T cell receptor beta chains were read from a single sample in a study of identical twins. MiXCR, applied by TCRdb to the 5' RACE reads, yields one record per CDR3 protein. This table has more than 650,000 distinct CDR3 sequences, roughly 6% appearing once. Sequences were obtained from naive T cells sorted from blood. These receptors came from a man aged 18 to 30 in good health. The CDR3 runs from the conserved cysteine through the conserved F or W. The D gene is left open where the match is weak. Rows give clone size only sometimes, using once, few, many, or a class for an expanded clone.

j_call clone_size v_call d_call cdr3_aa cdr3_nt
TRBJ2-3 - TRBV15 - CATSRWDSTDTQYF TGTGCCACCAGCAGATGGGACAGCACAGATACGCAGTATTTT
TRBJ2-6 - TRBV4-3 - CASSLQTGSGANVLTF TGCGCCAGCAGCCTCCAAACAGGGTCTGGGGCCAACGTCCTGACTTTC
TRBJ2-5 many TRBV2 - CASHGTLQETQYF TGTGCCAGCCATGGGACTCTCCAAGAGACCCAGTACTTC
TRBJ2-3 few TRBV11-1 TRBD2 CASSFTPFPGRAYTDTQYF TGTGCCAGCAGCTTTACCCCATTCCCCGGGAGGGCATACACAGATACGCAGTATTTT
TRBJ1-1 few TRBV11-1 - CASSARSMTGEAFF TGTGCCAGCAGCGCCCGATCAATGACGGGAGAAGCTTTCTTT
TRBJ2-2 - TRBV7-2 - CASSPEGMRTGELFF TGTGCCAGCAGCCCGGAGGGAATGAGAACCGGGGAGCTGTTTTTT
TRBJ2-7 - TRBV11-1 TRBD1 CASSLNGVGQDLSYEQYF TGTGCCAGCAGCTTAAACGGAGTGGGACAGGACCTTTCCTACGAGCAGTACTTC
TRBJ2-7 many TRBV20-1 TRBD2 CSARELAEFYEQYF TGCAGTGCTAGAGAACTAGCGGAGTTCTACGAGCAGTACTTC
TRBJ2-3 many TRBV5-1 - CASSSAGPTDTQYF TGCGCCAGCAGCTCCGCCGGGCCCACAGATACGCAGTATTTT
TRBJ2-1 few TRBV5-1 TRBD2 CASSSGLAGFEQFF TGCGCCAGCAGCTCGGGACTAGCGGGTTTTGAGCAGTTCTTC
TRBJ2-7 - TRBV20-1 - CSARDRLGAGTYEQYF TGCAGTGCTCGTGACCGACTAGGGGCAGGAACCTACGAGCAGTACTTC
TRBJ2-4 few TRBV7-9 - CASSLAAQQAGGIQYF TGTGCCAGCAGCTTAGCAGCTCAGCAAGCTGGTGGCATTCAGTACTTC
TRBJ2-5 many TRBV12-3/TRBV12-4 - CASSSQSETQYF TGTGCCAGCAGCAGCCAGTCGGAGACCCAGTACTTC
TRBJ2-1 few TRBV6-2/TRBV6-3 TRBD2 CASSFLTSGATSSYNEQFF TGTGCCAGCAGTTTTCTGACTAGCGGGGCCACGAGCTCCTACAATGAGCAGTTCTTC
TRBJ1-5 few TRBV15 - CATSPTVANQPQHF TGTGCCACCAGCCCCACCGTAGCTAATCAGCCCCAGCATTTT
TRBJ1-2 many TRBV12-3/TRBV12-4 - CASSLGRNYGYTF TGTGCCAGCAGTTTAGGCAGAAACTATGGCTACACCTTC
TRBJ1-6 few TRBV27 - CASSFPGGQSPLHF TGTGCCAGCAGTTTCCCGGGGGGCCAATCACCCCTCCACTTT
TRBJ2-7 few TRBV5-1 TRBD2 CASSLGGGGYEQYF TGCGCCAGCAGCTTAGGTGGGGGGGGTTACGAGCAGTACTTC
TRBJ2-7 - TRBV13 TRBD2 CASSSGGAGGPSYEQYF TGTGCCAGCAGCTCTGGCGGGGCGGGAGGGCCGTCCTACGAGCAGTACTTC
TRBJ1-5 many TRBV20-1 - CSARGRDSQPQHF TGCAGTGCTAGAGGCAGGGACTCGCAGCCCCAGCATTTT
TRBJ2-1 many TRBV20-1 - CSARNRRDVRNEQFF TGCAGTGCTAGGAATCGGCGGGACGTCCGCAATGAGCAGTTCTTC
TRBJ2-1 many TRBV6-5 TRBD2 CASSSGTSGDEQFF TGTGCCAGCAGTTCCGGGACTAGCGGTGATGAGCAGTTCTTC
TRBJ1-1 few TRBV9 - CASSVAVGGPAEAFF TGTGCCAGCAGCGTAGCGGTGGGAGGGCCAGCTGAAGCTTTCTTT
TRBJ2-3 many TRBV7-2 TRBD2 CASSHGTSGRALYTQYF TGTGCCAGCAGCCACGGGACTAGCGGGAGGGCCCTTTATACGCAGTATTTT
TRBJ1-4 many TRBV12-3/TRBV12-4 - CASSLNTLTEKLFF TGTGCCAGCAGTTTAAATACGTTAACTGAAAAACTGTTTTTT
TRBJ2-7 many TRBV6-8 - CASSYSSRPGWYEQYF TGTGCCAGCAGTTACTCGAGTCGGCCAGGGTGGTACGAGCAGTACTTC
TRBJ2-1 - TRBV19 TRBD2 CASSIGRLAEYYNEQFF TGTGCCAGTAGTATAGGGCGACTAGCGGAGTATTACAATGAGCAGTTCTTC
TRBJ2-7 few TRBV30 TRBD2 CAWSSPGLAETYEQYF TGTGCCTGGAGTTCGCCCGGACTAGCGGAAACCTACGAGCAGTACTTC
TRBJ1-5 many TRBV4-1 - CASSQESGNQPQHF TGTGCCAGCAGCCAAGAATCTGGCAATCAGCCCCAGCATTTT
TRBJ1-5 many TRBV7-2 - CASSSPGLNQPQHF TGTGCCAGCAGCTCACCGGGGCTAAATCAGCCCCAGCATTTT
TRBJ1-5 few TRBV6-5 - CASSYSGGGGNQPQHF TGTGCCAGCAGTTACTCTGGAGGGGGGGGCAATCAGCCCCAGCATTTT
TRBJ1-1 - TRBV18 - CASSPDSSEAFF TGTGCCAGCTCACCGGACAGTTCTGAAGCTTTCTTT
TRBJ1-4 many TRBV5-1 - CASSEGGRADEKLFF TGCGCCAGCAGCGAGGGGGGCAGGGCGGATGAAAAACTGTTTTTT
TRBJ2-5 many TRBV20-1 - CSARALGEETQYF TGCAGTGCTAGAGCTCTAGGGGAAGAGACCCAGTACTTC
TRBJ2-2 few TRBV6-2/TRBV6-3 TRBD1 CASRRTGTGELFF TGTGCCAGCAGGCGGACAGGGACCGGGGAGCTGTTTTTT
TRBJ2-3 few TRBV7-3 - CASSPLGGGSTDTQYF TGTGCCAGCAGCCCTTTGGGGGGAGGTAGCACAGATACGCAGTATTTT
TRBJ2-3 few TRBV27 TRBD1 CASSFVGQPYSTDTQYF TGTGCCAGCAGTTTCGTGGGACAGCCGTATAGCACAGATACGCAGTATTTT
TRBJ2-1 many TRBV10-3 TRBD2 CAISQRAGGPNEQFF TGTGCCATCAGCCAGCGGGCGGGAGGGCCGAATGAGCAGTTCTTC
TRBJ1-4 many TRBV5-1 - CASSLGTLTNEKLFF TGCGCCAGCAGCTTGGGGACGCTTACTAATGAAAAACTGTTTTTT
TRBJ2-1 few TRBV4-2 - CASSHLPRGNEQFF TGTGCCAGCAGCCATCTGCCGCGGGGCAATGAGCAGTTCTTC
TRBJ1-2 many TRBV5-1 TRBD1 CASSPGDRGRYGYTF TGCGCCAGCAGCCCAGGGGACAGGGGACGCTATGGCTACACCTTC
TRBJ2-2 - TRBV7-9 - CASSAFRDQANTGELFF TGTGCCAGCAGCGCATTCCGGGACCAAGCGAACACCGGGGAGCTGTTTTTT
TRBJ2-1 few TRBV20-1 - CSARRDTSYNEQFF TGCAGTGCTAGGCGGGACACCTCCTACAATGAGCAGTTCTTC
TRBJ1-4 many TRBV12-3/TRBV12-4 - CASSFGEKLFF TGTGCCAGCAGTTTCGGTGAAAAACTGTTTTTT
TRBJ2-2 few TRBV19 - CASSIGGANTGELFF TGTGCCAGTAGTATAGGGGGGGCGAACACCGGGGAGCTGTTTTTT
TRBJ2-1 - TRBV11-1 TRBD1 CASSFGQGLNNEQFF TGTGCCAGCAGCTTTGGACAGGGGTTGAACAATGAGCAGTTCTTC